The 15 T cell receptor beta chains given below trace back to one sample, sequenced in a study of blood T cell repertoires in COVID-19. The table came from immunoSEQ multiplex PCR; TCRdb's copy has only in-frame clones and leaves some out. The data show 100,000 to 150,000 clones, about 85% seen once. The sequencing sample was made of peripheral blood. These TCRs come from an elderly woman with acute or convalescent COVID-19.

The chain joins TRBV12-3 or TRBV12-4 to TRBJ2-4, with D uncertain. The CDR3 totals 12 residues. Trimming took 3 bases from V and 7 from J, leaving 7 bases between them. CDR3 in DNA: TGTGCCAGCAGTTTCAGTAATAACATTCAGTACTTC. This sequence encodes CASSFSNNIQYF.

The rearrangement joins TRBV5-1 to TRBJ1-4, with TRBD1 matching 8 bases. CDR3 length: 14 residues. V shed 3 bases and J 8 bases; nucleotides not matched to a gene: 6. The germline gives CDR1 SGHRS, CDR2 YFSETQ. The CDR3 region is CASSSGQVNEKLFF. The CDR3 DNA sequence: TGCGCCAGCAGCTCGGGACAGGTGAACGAAAAACTGTTTTTT.

V is TRBV5-4 and J is TRBJ2-7; possibly TRBD1 for D (5 bases). CDR3 length: 16 amino acids. Germline CDR1 reads SGHNT; CDR2 reads YYREEE (reference sequence). Trimming left V 0 bases short and J 7 bases short, with 20 bases between. CDR3 in amino acids: CASSLALQGILGEQYF. CDR3 DNA sequence: TGTGCCAGCAGCTTGGCGTTGCAGGGAATCTTAGGGGAGCAGTACTTC. The entire variable domain, with the rest obtained from reference TRBV5-4 and TRBJ2-7, is as follows: ETGVTQSPTHLIKTRGQQVTLRCSSQSGHNTVSWYQQALGQGPQFIFQYYREEENGRGNFPPRFSGLQFPNYSSELNVNALELDDSALYLCASSLALQGILGEQYFGPGTRLTVT.

The chain joins TRBV3-1 (or the pseudogene TRBV3-2) to TRBJ2-4, with 15 bases fitting TRBD2. Germline CDR1 LGHDT, CDR2 YNNKEL (reference sequence). The CDR3 length is 15 residues. V lost 4 bases, J lost 9 bases, and 4 bases stayed unmatched. As DNA, the CDR3 is TGTGCCAGCAGCCGAGGACTAGCGGGGGGGGTCATTCAGTACTTC. This gives the protein CASSRGLAGGVIQYF.

The chain couples TRBV9 to TRBJ2-1, with no clear D. The V end lost 4 bases, the J end lost 3 bases, and 11 bases lay between the germline ends. Germline CDR1 reads SGDLS; CDR2 reads YYNGEE. The CDR3 loop spans 14 amino acids. In DNA, the CDR3 is TGTGCCAGCAGCCCCCGTCCAGTCTACAATGAGCAGTTCTTC. Encoded protein: CASSPRPVYNEQFF.

J is TRBJ1-3 and V is TRBV10-3; weak D call: TRBD1 (5 bases). This CDR3 spans 15 amino acids. Per the germline V gene, CDR1 is ENHRY and CDR2 is SYGVKD. Between the trimmed V and J ends, which lost 6 bases and 0 bases, there was a span of 12 bases. CDR3 nucleotides: TGTGCCATCAGCCCGACGACAGACTCTGGAAACACCATATATTTT. Encoded protein: CAISPTTDSGNTIYF.

This clone has only one observation. The V gene is TRBV12-3 or TRBV12-4, the J gene TRBJ2-5; 8 nucleotides align to TRBD1. This CDR3 spans 12 amino acids. V gave up 5 bases and J gave up 5 bases; unmatched junction bases: 1. The CDR3 DNA sequence: TGTGCCAGCAGTGGGACAGGCGAGACCCAGTACTTC. Residues: CASSGTGETQYF.

This chain joins TRBV4-1 and TRBJ1-4; 9 nucleotides align to TRBD1. This CDR3 contains 15 residues. V lost 0 bases, J lost 9 bases, and 5 bases stayed unmatched. Germline lookup yields CDR1 MGHRA and CDR2 YSYEKL. CDR3 sequence reads: CASSQEGGQGKKLFF. CDR3 coding DNA: TGCGCCAGCAGCCAAGAGGGGGGACAGGGAAAAAAACTGTTTTTT.

The chain recombines TRBV25-1 with TRBJ1-6; 8 bases line up with TRBD1. Germline V lookup: CDR1 MGHDK, CDR2 SYGVNS. The CDR3 consists of 13 residues. V dropped 6 bases and J dropped 10; count of bases not matched to a gene: 5. The CDR3: CASRKTGASPLHF. DNA of the CDR3: TGTGCCAGCAGAAAGACAGGGGCCTCACCCCTCCACTTT.

This rearrangement joins TRBV13 to TRBJ2-5, with 8 bases lining up with TRBD2. CDR1 and CDR2 from the germline V gene are PRHDT and FYEKMQ (reference sequence). The CDR3 covers 16 residues. Unmatched junction bases numbered 11, after V lost 4 bases and J lost 4 bases. CDR3 in DNA: TGTGCCAGCAGCTCGTCGACTAGCGAATACCGAGAGACCCAGTACTTC. Translated: CASSSSTSEYRETQYF.

This rearrangement joins TRBV30 to TRBJ2-1, with D tentatively TRBD2 (7 bases). The V end lost 0 bases, the J end lost 0 bases, and 21 bases lay between the germline ends. This CDR3 has 19 residues. Germline lookup yields CDR1 GTSNPN and CDR2 SVGIG (reference sequence). The CDR3 is CAWSVLGGLRRSSYNEQFF. DNA of the CDR3: TGTGCCTGGAGTGTACTCGGGGGGCTCCGAAGGAGCTCCTACAATGAGCAGTTCTTC.

The chain has TRBV4-1 and TRBJ1-5; perhaps TRBD1 as D (5 bases). V dropped 1 base and J dropped 0 bases, with 16 bases sitting between them. Germline values: CDR1 MGHRA, CDR2 YSYEKL. This CDR3 is built from 18 residues. This CDR3 reads CASSQAGLQSLSNQPQHF. The CDR3 nucleotides are TGCGCCAGCAGCCAAGCGGGACTACAGAGCCTTAGCAATCAGCCCCAGCATTTT.

This sequence joins TRBV5-1 and TRBJ1-1; TRBD1 might be the D (5 bases). CDR1 is SGHRS and CDR2 is YFSETQ in the germline V gene. The CDR3 is 14 residues long. Trimming removed 4 bases from V and 0 bases from J, with 10 bases in between. As DNA, the CDR3 is TGCGCCAGCAGCAAGGACACGATGAACACTGAAGCTTTCTTT. Its translation is CASSKDTMNTEAFF. Drawing the rest from reference TRBV5-1 and TRBJ1-1, the complete variable domain is KAGVTQTPRYLIKTRGQQVTLSCSPISGHRSVSWYQQTPGQGLQFLFEYFSETQRNKGNFPGRFSGRQFSNSRSEMNVSTLELGDSALYLCASSKDTMNTEAFFGQGTRLTVV.

V is TRBV15 and J is TRBJ2-1; 9 bases align to TRBD2. CDR1 is LNHNV and CDR2 is YYDKDF in the germline V gene (reference sequence). CDR3 size: 18 residues. Losses at the gene ends were 0 bases for V and 3 bases for J; bases not matched to a gene: 9. In nucleotides, the CDR3 is TGTGCCACCAGCAGAGAGTTGGCGGGGGGGCCTATCTACAATGAGCAGTTCTTC. It codes for CATSRELAGGPIYNEQFF.

This clone was detected a few times. This chain joins TRBV9 and TRBJ1-3; D remains unclear. The CDR3 covers 14 residues. Germline V CDR1 and CDR2: SGDLS, YYNGEE. V was clipped by 2 bases and J by 2 bases, with 8 bases between them. CDR3 protein: CASSVLNTGNTIYF. CDR3 nucleotides: TGTGCCAGCAGCGTGCTCAACACTGGAAACACCATATATTTT.